This T cell receptor (beta chain) was documented in a study of shared clonotypes between healthy human individuals. About this clone itself: The sample contains more than one DNA sequence encoding this CDR3.

The V gene end was trimmed by 7 bases and the J gene end by 7 bases; junction bases not matched to a gene: 7. Germline V gives CDR1 MNHEY, CDR2 SVGAGI. CDR3 length: 13 amino acids. TCRdb's table, derived via immunoSEQ multiplex PCR, lists solely in-frame clones and lacks some. Of roughly 1 million clones in the sample, 65% to 80% are singletons; the top ten hold approximately 1.5%. The TCR sequence derives from a man aged 18 to 30 in good health. Input material: memory CD4+ T cells sorted from blood. Subset indicated: CD45RA-negative fraction. This chain uses TRBV6-5 with TRBJ2-1; the match to TRBD2 covers 7 bases. DNA for the CDR3: TGTGCCAGCACTGCTCCGGGAGGTAATGAGCAGTTCTTC. As protein: CASTAPGGNEQFF.